Listed here are 4 T cell receptor beta chains from one sample, sequenced in a study of cytomegalovirus exposure and HLA in healthy donors. 13 Jbeta primers and 60 Vbeta primers were used for the PCR. The protocol was immunoSEQ multiplex PCR, while the TCRdb copy is restricted to in-frame clones and leaves out a portion. Of under 200,000 clones listed, 75% to 85% are singletons. Sample: PBMCs. Source of these receptors: a woman in her 50s in good health and CMV-seronegative.

The rearrangement links TRBV6-1 to TRBJ1-6; TRBD1 aligns across 7 bases. Trimming removed 4 bases from V and 7 bases from J; junction bases left unmatched: 13. Germline loops: CDR1 MNHNS, CDR2 SASEGT. The CDR3 length is 17 residues. This CDR3 reads CASSGWGPGQKNSPLHF. The CDR3 nucleotides are TGTGCCAGCAGTGGGTGGGGACCGGGACAGAAGAATTCACCCCTCCACTTT.

The rearrangement links TRBV6-6 to TRBJ2-5, with 10 nucleotides matching TRBD2. Germline CDR1 and CDR2: MNHNY and SVGAGI (reference sequence). Trimming removed 5 bases from V and 5 bases from J; junction bases left unmatched: 11. The CDR3 sequence is 16 residues long. The CDR3 loop is CASSNPLAGVSETQYF. CDR3 sequence (DNA): TGTGCCAGCAGTAACCCCCTAGCGGGAGTTTCGGAGACCCAGTACTTC.

This sequence joins TRBV11-2 and TRBJ2-7; TRBD1 aligns across 10 bases. This CDR3 contains 14 residues. The germline V gene has CDR1 SGHAT and CDR2 FQNNGV. Germline trimming cut 5 bases from V and 5 bases from J; bases unmatched to any gene: 6. The CDR3 loop is CASSTWDRGHEQYF. The CDR3 coding sequence is TGTGCCAGCAGCACATGGGACAGGGGCCACGAGCAGTACTTC.

The chain is built from TRBV6-5 and TRBJ1-1; maybe TRBD1 (5 bases). The V gene lost 5 bases and the J gene lost 7 bases, with 11 bases spanning the gap. The CDR3 runs 12 residues. Germline assignment: CDR1 MNHEY and CDR2 SVGAGI. The CDR3 region has the DNA TGTGCCAGCAGTCTAAACAGGATTGAAGCTTTCTTT. Protein: CASSLNRIEAFF.